These 2 T cell receptor beta chains share one sample of origin, sequenced in a study of spatial heterogeneity in lung cancer (dated by TCRdb to the late 2010s). The sample's time point label, in plain terms: sample taken at primary tumor resection. Library preparation used 5' RACE. TCRdb lists the instrument as NextSeq 500. TCRdb cleaned the public reads at Q25 with fastp, built clones with MiXCR and kept in-frame beta chains. Every entry covers one CDR3 protein and lists the most common genes and DNA from its rows. The sample table shows some 10,000 distinct CDR3 sequences, and 6.1% are seen once. Jointly, the top ten make up about 28% of the sample. Sequenced material: normal lung tissue next to the tumor, taken at surgery. Every receptor here comes from a male donor with early-stage non-small cell lung cancer.

This clonotype was observed at least ten times. The junction departs from germline at one end; a sequencing error may be responsible. The chain combines TRBV30 with TRBJ1-4; TRBD1 is a possible D gene (5 bases). Germline CDR1 GTSNPN, CDR2 SVGIG (reference sequence). This CDR3 has 15 amino acids. The CDR3 DNA reads as TGTGCCGGGAGGGGCAGGGAAGCAACTAATGAAAAACTGTTTTTT. Amino acid sequence: CAGRGREATNEKLFF.

Ten or more counts support this clonotype. CDR3 nucleotide sequence: TGTGCCAGCAGTTTACTAGCGGACAATGAGCAGTTCTTC. Protein sequence: CASSLLADNEQFF. The chain uses TRBV7-8 and TRBJ2-1; 8 nucleotides align to TRBD2. The CDR3 sequence is 13 residues long. V was clipped by 6 bases and J by 5 bases; unmatched bases: 3. Germline CDR1 SGHVS, CDR2 FQNEAQ.